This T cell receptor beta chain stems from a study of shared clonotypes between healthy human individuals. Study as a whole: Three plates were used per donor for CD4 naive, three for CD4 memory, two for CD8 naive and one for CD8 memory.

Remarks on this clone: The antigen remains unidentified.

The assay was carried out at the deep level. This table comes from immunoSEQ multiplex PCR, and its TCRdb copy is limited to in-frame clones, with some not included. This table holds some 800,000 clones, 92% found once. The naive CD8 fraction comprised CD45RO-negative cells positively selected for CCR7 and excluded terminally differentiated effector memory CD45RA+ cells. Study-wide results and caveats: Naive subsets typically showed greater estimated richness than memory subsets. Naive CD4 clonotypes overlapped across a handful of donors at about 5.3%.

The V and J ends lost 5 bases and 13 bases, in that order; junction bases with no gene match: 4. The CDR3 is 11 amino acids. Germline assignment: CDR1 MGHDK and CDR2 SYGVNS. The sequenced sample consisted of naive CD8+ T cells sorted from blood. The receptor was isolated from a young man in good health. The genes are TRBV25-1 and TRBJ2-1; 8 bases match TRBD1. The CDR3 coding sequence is TGTGCCAGCAGTAACGGACAGGGTCAGTTCTTC. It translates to CASSNGQGQFF.